This entry concerns a single T cell receptor beta chain. Its antigen target is currently unknown. Per-base quality was not reported, and no clone a single base away is much larger than it. This record comes from a study of blood T cell repertoires in COVID-19 (dated by TCRdb to the early 2020s). About the study as a whole: Samples from collaborators originated in the United States, Italy and Spain and spanned both the acute and convalescent phases of COVID-19. The material from the prospective study consisted of cDNA or gDNA derived from T cells, B-cell-depleted T cells, or PBMCs. Deeply sampled blood TCRbeta repertoires from subjects exposed to, actively infected with, or recovered from COVID-19 were included in the dataset. A freely available public database, intended as a resource for researchers studying the immune response to SARS-CoV-2, is where the repertoires were released. Samples were obtained from the ongoing ImmuneRACE study (first 160 participants) and from some 1,200 subjects provided by 6 global collaborators. Nearly every sample came with metadata listing a de-identified subject ID, COVID-19 status, age in years and sex. HLA class I and class II types, where available, came from metadata supplied by the sample provider rather than from assay-based typing. The study at large found these results: How much clinical and demographic metadata was included differed by source and by participant, and the metadata was provided uncurated.

CDR1 is given as LGHNA and CDR2 as YNFKEQ, both from the germline V gene. From its cysteine to its phenylalanine, the CDR3 spans 13 amino acids. The read is trimmed to its CDR3 DNA, 39 bases read in frame from base 1. The germline ends are 8 bases apart after V is trimmed by 8 bases and J by 0 bases. The immunoSEQ Assay, a bias-controlled multiplex PCR, was used to amplify TCRbeta CDR3 regions from genomic DNA. From the authors' description of their analysis: The number of nucleated cells in each sample was estimated from the amplification of reference gene primers within the assay. Sequence reads were collapsed and filtered to measure the absolute abundance of every unique TCRbeta CDR3 rearrangement. Productive Simpson clonality was computed per sample as the square root of Simpson's diversity index over productive rearrangements. This immuneACCESS table, as held by TCRdb, lists in-frame sequences with V and J called but not all clones. Of the missing ones, under half trace to an unresolved V gene in checked studies; the others have no known cause. V, J and clone size reflect that table, while D and trimming were determined from the DNA. Counted in this sample were approximately 200,000 clones; 70% to 90% of them appeared once. The ten largest clones add up to 2.5% to 3.5% of the sample.

Each collaborating institution followed its own protocols to collect whole blood in K2EDTA tubes. For TCRbeta analysis, collaborators shipped samples as frozen whole blood, isolated PBMCs, or DNA extracted from either of those sample types. This sequence was found in a woman aged 25 to 39 with active or convalescent COVID-19. This receptor chain uses TRBV4-2 and TRBJ2-1; the D gene lacks a confident call. The specimen sequenced was peripheral blood. The CDR3 loop reads CASGQSSYNEQFF. The bases are TGTGCCAGCGGGCAGAGCTCCTACAATGAGCAGTTCTTC.